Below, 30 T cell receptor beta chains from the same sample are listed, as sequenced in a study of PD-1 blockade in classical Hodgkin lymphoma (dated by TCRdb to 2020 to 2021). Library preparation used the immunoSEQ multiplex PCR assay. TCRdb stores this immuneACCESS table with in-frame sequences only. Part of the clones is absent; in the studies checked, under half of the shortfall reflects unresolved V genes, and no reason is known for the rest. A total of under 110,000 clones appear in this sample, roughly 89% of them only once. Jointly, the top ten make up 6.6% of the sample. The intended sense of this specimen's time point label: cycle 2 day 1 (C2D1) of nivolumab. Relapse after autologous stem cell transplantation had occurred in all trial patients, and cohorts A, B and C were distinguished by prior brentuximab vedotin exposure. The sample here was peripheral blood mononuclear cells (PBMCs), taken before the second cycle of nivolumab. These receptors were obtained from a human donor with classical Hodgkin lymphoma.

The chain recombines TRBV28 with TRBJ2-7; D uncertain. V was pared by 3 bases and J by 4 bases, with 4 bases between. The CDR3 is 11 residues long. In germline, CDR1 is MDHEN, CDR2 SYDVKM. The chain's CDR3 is CASSLRYEQYF. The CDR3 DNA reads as TGTGCCAGCAGTTTGAGGTACGAGCAGTACTTC.

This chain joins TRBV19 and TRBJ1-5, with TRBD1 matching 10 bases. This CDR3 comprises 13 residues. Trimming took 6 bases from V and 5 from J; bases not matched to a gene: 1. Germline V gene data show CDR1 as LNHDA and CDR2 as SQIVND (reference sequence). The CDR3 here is CASRGQGYQPQHF. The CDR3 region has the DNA TGTGCCAGTAGGGGACAGGGGTATCAGCCCCAGCATTTT. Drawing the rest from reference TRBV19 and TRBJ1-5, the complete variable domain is DGGITQSPKYLFRKEGQNVTLSCEQNLNHDAMYWYRQDPGQGLRLIYYSQIVNDFQKGDIAEGYSVSREKKESFPLTVTSAQKNPTAFYLCASRGQGYQPQHFGDGTRLSIL.

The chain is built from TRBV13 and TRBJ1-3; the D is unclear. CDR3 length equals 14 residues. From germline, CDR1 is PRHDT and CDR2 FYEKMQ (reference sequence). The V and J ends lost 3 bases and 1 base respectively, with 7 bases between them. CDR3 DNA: TGTGCCAGCAGCTTTAAGGAGTCTGGAAACACCATATATTTT. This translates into CASSFKESGNTIYF.

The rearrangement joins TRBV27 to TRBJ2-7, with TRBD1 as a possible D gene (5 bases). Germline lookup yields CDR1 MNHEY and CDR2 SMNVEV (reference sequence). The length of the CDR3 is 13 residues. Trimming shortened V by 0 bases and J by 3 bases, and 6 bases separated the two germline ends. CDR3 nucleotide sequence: TGTGCCAGCAGTTTATCAGGGGACTACGAGCAGTACTTC. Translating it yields CASSLSGDYEQYF.

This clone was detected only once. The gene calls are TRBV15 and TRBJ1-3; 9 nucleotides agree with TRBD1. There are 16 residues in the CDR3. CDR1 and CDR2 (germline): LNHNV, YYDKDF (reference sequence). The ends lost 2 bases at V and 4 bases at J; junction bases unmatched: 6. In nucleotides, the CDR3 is TGTGCCACCAGCAGAATACAGGGGGCTACCGGAAACACCATATATTTT. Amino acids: CATSRIQGATGNTIYF.

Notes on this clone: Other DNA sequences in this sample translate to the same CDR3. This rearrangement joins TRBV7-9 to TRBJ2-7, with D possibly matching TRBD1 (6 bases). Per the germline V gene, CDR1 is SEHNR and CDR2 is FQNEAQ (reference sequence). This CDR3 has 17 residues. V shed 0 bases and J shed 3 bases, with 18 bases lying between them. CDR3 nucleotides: TGTGCCAGCAGCTTAGCGGTTGGGACACCCACGGACTACGAGCAGTACTTC. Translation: CASSLAVGTPTDYEQYF. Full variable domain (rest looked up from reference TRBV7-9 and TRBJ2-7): DTGVSQNPRHKITKRGQNVTFRCDPISEHNRLYWYRQTLGQGPEFLTYFQNEAQLEKSRLLSDRFSAERPKGSFSTLEIQRTEQGDSAMYLCASSLAVGTPTDYEQYFGPGTRLTVT.

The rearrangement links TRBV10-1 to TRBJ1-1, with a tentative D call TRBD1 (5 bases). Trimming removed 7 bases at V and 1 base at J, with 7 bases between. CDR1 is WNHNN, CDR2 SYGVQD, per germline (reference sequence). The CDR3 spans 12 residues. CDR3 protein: CASITGNTEAFF. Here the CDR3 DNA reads TGCGCCAGCATCACAGGGAACACTGAAGCTTTCTTT.

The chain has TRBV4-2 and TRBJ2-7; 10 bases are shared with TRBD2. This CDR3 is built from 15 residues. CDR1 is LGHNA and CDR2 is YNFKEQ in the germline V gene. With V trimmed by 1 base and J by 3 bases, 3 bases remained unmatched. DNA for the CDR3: TGTGCCAGCAGCCAAGGACTAGCGGGCGACTACGAGCAGTACTTC. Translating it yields CASSQGLAGDYEQYF.

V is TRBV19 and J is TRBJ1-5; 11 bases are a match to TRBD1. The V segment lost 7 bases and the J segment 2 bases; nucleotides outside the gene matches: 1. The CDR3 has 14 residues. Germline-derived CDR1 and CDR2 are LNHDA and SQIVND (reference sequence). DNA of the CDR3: TGTGCCAGTAAGGGACAGGGGGGCAATCAGCCCCAGCATTTT. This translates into CASKGQGGNQPQHF.

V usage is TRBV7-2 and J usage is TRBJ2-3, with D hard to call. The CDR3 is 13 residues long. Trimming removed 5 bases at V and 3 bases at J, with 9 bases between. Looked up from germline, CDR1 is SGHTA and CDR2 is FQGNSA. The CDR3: CASSVGRTDTQYF. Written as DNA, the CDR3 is TGTGCCAGCAGCGTAGGACGTACAGATACGCAGTATTTT.

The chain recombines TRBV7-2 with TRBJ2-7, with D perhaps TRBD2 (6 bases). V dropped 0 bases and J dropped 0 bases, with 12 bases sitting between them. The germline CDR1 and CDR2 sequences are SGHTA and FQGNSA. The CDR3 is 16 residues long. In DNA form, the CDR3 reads TGTGCCAGCAGCTTAGCAATAGCGGCAATCTCCTACGAGCAGTACTTC. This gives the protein CASSLAIAAISYEQYF.

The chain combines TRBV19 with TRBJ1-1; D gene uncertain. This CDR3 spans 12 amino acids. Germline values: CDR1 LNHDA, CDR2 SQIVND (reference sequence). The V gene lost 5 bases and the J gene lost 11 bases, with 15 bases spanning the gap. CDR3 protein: CASSPRSREAFF. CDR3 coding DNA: TGTGCCAGTAGTCCAAGGTCCCGGGAGGCTTTCTTT.

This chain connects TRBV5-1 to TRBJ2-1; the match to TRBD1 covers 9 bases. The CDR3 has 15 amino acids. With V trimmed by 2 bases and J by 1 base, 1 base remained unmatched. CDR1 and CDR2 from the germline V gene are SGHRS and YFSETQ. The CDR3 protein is CASSLGQGSYNEQFF. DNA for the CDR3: TGCGCCAGCAGCTTAGGACAGGGGTCCTACAATGAGCAGTTCTTC.

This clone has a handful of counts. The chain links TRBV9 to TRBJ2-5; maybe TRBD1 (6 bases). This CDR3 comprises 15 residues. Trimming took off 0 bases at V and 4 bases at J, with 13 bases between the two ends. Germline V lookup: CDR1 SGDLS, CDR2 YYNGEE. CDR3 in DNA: TGTGCCAGCAGCGTAGACCCAGGGGACCGAGAGACCCAGTACTTC. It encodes CASSVDPGDRETQYF.

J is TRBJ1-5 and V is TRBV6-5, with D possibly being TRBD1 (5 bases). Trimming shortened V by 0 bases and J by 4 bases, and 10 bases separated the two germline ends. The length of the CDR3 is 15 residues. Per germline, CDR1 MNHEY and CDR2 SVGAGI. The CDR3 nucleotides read TGTGCCAGCAGTTACTCAAGGGGATGGAATCAGCCCCAGCATTTT. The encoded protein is CASSYSRGWNQPQHF.

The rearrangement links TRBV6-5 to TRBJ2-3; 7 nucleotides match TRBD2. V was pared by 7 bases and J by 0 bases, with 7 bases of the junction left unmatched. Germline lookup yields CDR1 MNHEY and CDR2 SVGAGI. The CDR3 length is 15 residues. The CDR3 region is CASTAVAGSTDTQYF. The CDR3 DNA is TGTGCCAGCACTGCAGTAGCGGGTAGCACAGATACGCAGTATTTT.

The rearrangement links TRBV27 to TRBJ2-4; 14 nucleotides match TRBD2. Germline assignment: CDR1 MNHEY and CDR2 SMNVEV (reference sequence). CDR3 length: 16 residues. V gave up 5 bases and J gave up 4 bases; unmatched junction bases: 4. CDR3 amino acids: CASSARTSGGKNIQYF. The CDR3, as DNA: TGTGCCAGCAGTGCCCGGACTAGCGGGGGGAAAAACATTCAGTACTTC.

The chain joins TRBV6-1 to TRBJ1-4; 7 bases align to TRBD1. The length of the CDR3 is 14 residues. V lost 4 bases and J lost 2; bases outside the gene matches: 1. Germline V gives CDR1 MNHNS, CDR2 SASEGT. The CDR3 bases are TGTGCCAGCAGTGGGACAGGTACTAATGAAAAACTGTTTTTT. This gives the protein CASSGTGTNEKLFF.

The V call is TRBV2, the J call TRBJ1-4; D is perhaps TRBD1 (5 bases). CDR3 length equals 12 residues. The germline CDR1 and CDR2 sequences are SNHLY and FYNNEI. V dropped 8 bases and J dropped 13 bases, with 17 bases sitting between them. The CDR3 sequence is CASGGEWGGLFF. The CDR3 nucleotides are TGTGCCAGCGGAGGGGAATGGGGCGGACTGTTTTTT.

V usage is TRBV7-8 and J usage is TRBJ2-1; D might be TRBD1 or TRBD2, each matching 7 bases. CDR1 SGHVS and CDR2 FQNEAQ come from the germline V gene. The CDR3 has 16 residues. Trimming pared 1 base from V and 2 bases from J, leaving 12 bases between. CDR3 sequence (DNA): TGTGCCAGCAGCTTAGATCCAGGGGGGGCCTACAATGAGCAGTTCTTC. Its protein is CASSLDPGGAYNEQFF.

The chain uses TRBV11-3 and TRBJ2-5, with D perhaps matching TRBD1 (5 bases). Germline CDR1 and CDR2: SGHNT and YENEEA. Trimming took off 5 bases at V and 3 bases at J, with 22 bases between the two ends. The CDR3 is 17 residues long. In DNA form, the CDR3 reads TGTGCCAGCAGCCAAGGTTGGGGCAAACTCACCGAAGAGACCCAGTACTTC. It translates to CASSQGWGKLTEETQYF. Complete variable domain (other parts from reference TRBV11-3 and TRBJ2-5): EAGVVQSPRYKIIEKKQPVAFWCNPISGHNTLYWYLQNLGQGPELLIRYENEEAVDDSQLPKDRFSAERLKGVDSTLKIQPAELGDSAVYLCASSQGWGKLTEETQYFGPGTRLLVL.

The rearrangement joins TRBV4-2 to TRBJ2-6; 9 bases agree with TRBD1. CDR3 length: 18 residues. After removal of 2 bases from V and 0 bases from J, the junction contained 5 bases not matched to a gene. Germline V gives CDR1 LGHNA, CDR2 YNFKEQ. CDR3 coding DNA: TGTGCCAGCAGCCAACTACAGGGGGCCCTCTCTGGGGCCAACGTCCTGACTTTC. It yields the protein CASSQLQGALSGANVLTF.

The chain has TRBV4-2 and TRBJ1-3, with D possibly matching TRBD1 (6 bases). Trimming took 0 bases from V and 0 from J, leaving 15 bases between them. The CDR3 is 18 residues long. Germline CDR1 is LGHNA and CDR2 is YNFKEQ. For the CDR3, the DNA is TGTGCCAGCAGCCAAGAACCCCGGACAGCCAGCTCTGGAAACACCATATATTTT. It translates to CASSQEPRTASSGNTIYF.

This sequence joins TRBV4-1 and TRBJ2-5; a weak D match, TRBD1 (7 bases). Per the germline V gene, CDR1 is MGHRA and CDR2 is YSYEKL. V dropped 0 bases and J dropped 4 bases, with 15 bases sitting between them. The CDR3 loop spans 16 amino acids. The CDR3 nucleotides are TGCGCCAGCAGCCAAGATCGCGGGACAGCGGCAGAGACCCAGTACTTC. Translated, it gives CASSQDRGTAAETQYF.

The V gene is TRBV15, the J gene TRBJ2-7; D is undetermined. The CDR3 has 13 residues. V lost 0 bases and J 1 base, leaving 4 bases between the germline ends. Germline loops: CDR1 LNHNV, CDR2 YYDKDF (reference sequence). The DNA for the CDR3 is TGTGCCACCAGCAGAGATCCTTCCTACGAGCAGTACTTC. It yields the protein CATSRDPSYEQYF.

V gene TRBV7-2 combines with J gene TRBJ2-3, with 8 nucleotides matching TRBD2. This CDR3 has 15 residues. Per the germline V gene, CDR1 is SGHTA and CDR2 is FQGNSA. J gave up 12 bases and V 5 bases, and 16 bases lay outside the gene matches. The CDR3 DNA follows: TGTGCCAGCAGCGCCTCATCTTCTTTCGCGGGGGGCCAGTATTTT. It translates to CASSASSSFAGGQYF. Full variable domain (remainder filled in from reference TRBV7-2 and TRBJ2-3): GAGVSQSPSNKVTEKGKDVELRCDPISGHTALYWYRQSLGQGLEFLIYFQGNSAPDKSGLPSDRFSAERTGGSVSTLTIQRTQQEDSAVYLCASSASSSFAGGQYFGPGTRLTVL.

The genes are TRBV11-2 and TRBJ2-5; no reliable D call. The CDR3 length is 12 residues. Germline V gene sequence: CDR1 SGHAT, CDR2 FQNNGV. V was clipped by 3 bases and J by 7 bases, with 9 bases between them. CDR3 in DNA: TGTGCCAGCAGCTTGTTACAGAGGACCCAGTACTTC. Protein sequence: CASSLLQRTQYF.

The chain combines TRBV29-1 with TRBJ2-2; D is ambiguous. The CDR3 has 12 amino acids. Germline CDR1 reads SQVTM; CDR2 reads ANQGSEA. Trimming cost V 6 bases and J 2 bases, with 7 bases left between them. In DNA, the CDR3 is TGCAGCGTACGTGATAACACCGGGGAGCTGTTTTTT. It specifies CSVRDNTGELFF.

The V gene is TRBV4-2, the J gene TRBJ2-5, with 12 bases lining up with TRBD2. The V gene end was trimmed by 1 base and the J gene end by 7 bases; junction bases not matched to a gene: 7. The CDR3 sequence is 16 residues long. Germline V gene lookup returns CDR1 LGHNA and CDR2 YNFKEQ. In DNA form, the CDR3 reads TGTGCCAGCAGCCAAGTGGCTAGCGGGGGGGTGGCGACCCAGTACTTC. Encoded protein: CASSQVASGGVATQYF.

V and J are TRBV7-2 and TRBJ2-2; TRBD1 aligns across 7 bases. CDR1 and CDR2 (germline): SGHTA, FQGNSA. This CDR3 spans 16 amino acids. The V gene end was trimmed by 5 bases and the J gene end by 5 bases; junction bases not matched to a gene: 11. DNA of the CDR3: TGTGCCAGCAGCCCCGTGGGGGACAGATCAACCGGGGAGCTGTTTTTT. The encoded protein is CASSPVGDRSTGELFF.